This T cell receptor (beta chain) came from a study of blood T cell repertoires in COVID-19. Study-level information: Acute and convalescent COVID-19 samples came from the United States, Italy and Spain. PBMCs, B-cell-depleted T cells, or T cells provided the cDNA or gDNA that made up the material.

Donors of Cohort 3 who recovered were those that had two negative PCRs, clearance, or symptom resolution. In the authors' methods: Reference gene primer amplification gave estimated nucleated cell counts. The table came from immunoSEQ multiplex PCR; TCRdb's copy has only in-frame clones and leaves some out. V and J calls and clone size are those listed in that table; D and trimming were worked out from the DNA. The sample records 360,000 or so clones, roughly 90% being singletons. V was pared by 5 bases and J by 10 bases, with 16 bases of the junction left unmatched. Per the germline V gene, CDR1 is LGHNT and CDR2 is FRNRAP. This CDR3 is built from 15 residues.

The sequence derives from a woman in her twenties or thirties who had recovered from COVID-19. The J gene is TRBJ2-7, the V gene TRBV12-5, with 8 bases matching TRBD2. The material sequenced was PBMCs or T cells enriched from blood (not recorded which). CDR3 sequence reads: CASGPSASGRRPQYF. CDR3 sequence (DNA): TGTGCTAGTGGTCCCAGTGCCAGCGGGAGACGCCCCCAGTACTTC.